The present T cell receptor beta chain was sequenced within a study of T cells in Graves' hyperthyroidism and ophthalmopathy. This clonotype was recorded a few times. The TCR beta CDR3 regions underwent amplification using RNA transcripts as the source. The HTBI set primed first-round TCR CDR3 RT-PCR. One entry per CDR3 protein, called by TCRdb with MiXCR from the multiplex PCR reads. The sample holds nearly 750,000 distinct CDR3 sequences, 30% to 40% seen once. The germline CDR1 and CDR2 sequences are SGHDN and FVKESK. This CDR3 has 15 amino acids. Trimming took 1 base from V and 8 from J, leaving 12 bases between them.

The receptor was derived from a woman aged 40 to 50 with Graves' hyperthyroidism. The sequencing sample was made of blood. The chain is built from TRBV14 and TRBJ1-6, with unresolved D. The CDR3 bases are TGTGCCAGCAGCCAAGTCCTGCTTTCGGATTCACCCCTCCACTTT. Its translation: CASSQVLLSDSPLHF. The full variable domain, in which reference TRBV14 and TRBJ1-6 provide the parts outside the CDR3, is EAGVTQFPSHSVIEKGQTVTLRCDPISGHDNLYWYRRVMGKEIKFLLHFVKESKQDESGMPNNRFLAERTGGTYSTLKVQPAELEDSGVYFCASSQVLLSDSPLHFGNGTRLTVT.